This TCR beta chain originates from a study of CD8+CD57+ T cells in acquired aplastic anemia. By share of the sample, this clonotype is medium-sized. Germline V gene sequence: CDR1 WSHSY, CDR2 SAAADI. CDR3 length: 15 residues. V lost 7 bases and J lost 2; bases outside the gene matches: 6. Profiling that covered TCR beta VDJ and CDR3 relied on genomic DNA as its template. TCRdb reprocessed the reads with MiXCR, giving one entry per CDR3 protein. Here the sample spans 65,000 or so distinct CDR3 sequences, roughly 58% being singletons. Sequenced material: sorted CD4+, CD8+, or CD8+CD57+ T cells (not recorded which) from PBMCs. The rearrangement links TRBV10-2 to TRBJ2-1; 9 bases align to TRBD2. The TCR sequence derives from a human donor in good health, serving as a control. The CDR3 spells CASIPSGGTYNEQFF. The DNA for the CDR3 is TGCGCCAGCATCCCAAGCGGGGGGACCTACAATGAGCAGTTCTTC.